The entry that follows covers one T cell receptor beta chain sequence. Antigen specificity is unknown. These data come from a study of blood T cells in healthy people across ages. Study context: Every two T cells gave about one barcoded beta molecule via template switching. Whole-study results and caveats: The lack of PBMC sorting stopped any conclusive naive versus antigen-experienced comparison.

Per the germline V gene, CDR1 is SGHTA and CDR2 is FQGNSA. The CDR3 has 16 amino acids. V lost 2 bases and J lost 7; bases outside the gene matches: 12. At least 6.5 million PBMCs were isolated per sample. Alongside a J-beta primer mix, a sample-barcoded 5' primer served in a second PCR lasting about 6 to 12 cycles. All samples yielded 2.5 million or more CDR3-containing paired-end reads. TCRdb re-analysed the 5' RACE reads in MiXCR, keeping a single row per CDR3 protein. The sample contains 550,000 to 700,000 distinct CDR3 sequences, 27% of which appear only once. Material for sequencing was blood. This chain uses TRBV7-2 with TRBJ2-5; TRBD2 matches 8 bases. The TCR originated in a woman aged 65 to 85 in good health. CDR3 loop: CASSLFRAGARATQYF. For the CDR3, the DNA is TGTGCCAGCAGCTTATTCAGAGCGGGGGCGCGGGCGACCCAGTACTTC.